The rows below give T cell receptor beta chains drawn from one sample of a study of STAT5B mutations in CD4+ large granular lymphocyte leukemia. This table comes from immunoSEQ multiplex PCR, and its TCRdb copy is limited to in-frame clones, with some not included. The sample consists of 25,000 to 35,000 clones, approximately 74% of them appearing once. The sequenced sample was CD4+ T cells from blood buffy coats. Source of these receptors: a human donor in good health. Each CDR3 is given without its conserved first and last residue. The order of the fields is CDR3 protein, V gene, clone size, CDR3 length. Rows may omit the clone size; those that give it use once, few, many or a size class.

CDR3 protein: ASQGGTGELF
V gene: TRBV7-6
clone size: .
CDR3 length: 10

CDR3 protein: ASSLGTQSSYEQY
V gene: TRBV5-4
clone size: .
CDR3 length: 13

CDR3 protein: ASSSGETQY
V gene: TRBV7-2
clone size: few
CDR3 length: 9

CDR3 protein: ASSLEGRVQSNGYT
V gene: TRBV7-2
clone size: .
CDR3 length: 14

CDR3 protein: ASSLGDPTNEKLF
V gene: TRBV7-9
clone size: .
CDR3 length: 13

CDR3 protein: ASSARLGNTGELF
V gene: TRBV11-3
clone size: .
CDR3 length: 13

CDR3 protein: AWRPNYGYT
V gene: TRBV30
clone size: .
CDR3 length: 9

CDR3 protein: ASSLEDSRNTEAF
V gene: TRBV11-3
clone size: .
CDR3 length: 13

CDR3 protein: ASSLVGGEETQY
V gene: TRBV7-6
clone size: .
CDR3 length: 12

CDR3 protein: ASSPTGTSGSNEQF
V gene: TRBV7-6
clone size: .
CDR3 length: 14

CDR3 protein: ASSTRDRLYEQY
V gene: TRBV27
clone size: .
CDR3 length: 12

CDR3 protein: ASSPHRYNEQF
V gene: TRBV7-2
clone size: .
CDR3 length: 11

CDR3 protein: SGSQGPYGYT
V gene: TRBV29-1
clone size: .
CDR3 length: 10

CDR3 protein: AWSVGRSYGYT
V gene: TRBV30
clone size: once
CDR3 length: 11

CDR3 protein: ASSPGLAGGTGELF
V gene: TRBV7-2
clone size: .
CDR3 length: 14

CDR3 protein: AWSGDRISGNTIY
V gene: TRBV30
clone size: .
CDR3 length: 13

CDR3 protein: ASSIGQGRNEQF
V gene: TRBV18
clone size: .
CDR3 length: 12

CDR3 protein: ASSFPGDLADTQY
V gene: TRBV7-9
clone size: .
CDR3 length: 13

CDR3 protein: ASSFQGNWVTNTEAF
V gene: TRBV11-3
clone size: .
CDR3 length: 15

CDR3 protein: ASSSSWGRGETQY
V gene: TRBV6-6
clone size: .
CDR3 length: 13

CDR3 protein: ASSLALGGSAYEQY
V gene: TRBV7-9
clone size: .
CDR3 length: 14

CDR3 protein: ASSFTAGLEGYT
V gene: TRBV7-9
clone size: few
CDR3 length: 12

CDR3 protein: ASRGGQGPGINLNFYEQY
V gene: TRBV2
clone size: .
CDR3 length: 18

CDR3 protein: ASSPGQDSYNEQF
V gene: TRBV19
clone size: .
CDR3 length: 13

CDR3 protein: ASSWGAAGKAGELF
V gene: TRBV5-1
clone size: few
CDR3 length: 14

CDR3 protein: ASSFSSGSSYEQY
V gene: TRBV5-4
clone size: .
CDR3 length: 13

CDR3 protein: ASSLEGGANTGELF
V gene: TRBV5-4
clone size: .
CDR3 length: 14

CDR3 protein: ASSTPLGLAGDTDTQY
V gene: TRBV28
clone size: .
CDR3 length: 16

CDR3 protein: ASSPRQGLYEQY
V gene: TRBV19
clone size: .
CDR3 length: 12

CDR3 protein: SATEFGNNYGYT
V gene: TRBV29-1
clone size: once
CDR3 length: 12

CDR3 protein: ASSGTPSGEQY
V gene: TRBV25-1
clone size: .
CDR3 length: 11

CDR3 protein: ASSENWGGGDNEQF
V gene: TRBV6-1
clone size: .
CDR3 length: 14

CDR3 protein: ASSQADGPEVDTIY
V gene: TRBV4-2
clone size: .
CDR3 length: 14

CDR3 protein: ASSQDETGFREQY
V gene: TRBV4-1
clone size: .
CDR3 length: 13

CDR3 protein: ASSSDRRNTEAF
V gene: TRBV27
clone size: .
CDR3 length: 12

CDR3 protein: ATSGTDNEQF
V gene: TRBV19
clone size: few
CDR3 length: 10

CDR3 protein: SVVRRGRGEQY
V gene: TRBV29-1
clone size: .
CDR3 length: 11

CDR3 protein: ASSRGGADSPLH
V gene: TRBV21-1
clone size: few
CDR3 length: 12

CDR3 protein: ASSLEIGQLPSGANVLT
V gene: TRBV11-2
clone size: .
CDR3 length: 17

CDR3 protein: ASSLGHDSYNEQF
V gene: TRBV19
clone size: .
CDR3 length: 13

CDR3 protein: ATSRDVGYEQY
V gene: TRBV15
clone size: .
CDR3 length: 11

CDR3 protein: ASSSDRTSNQPQH
V gene: TRBV6-5
clone size: few
CDR3 length: 13

CDR3 protein: ASSPSRGGSGELF
V gene: TRBV11-2
clone size: .
CDR3 length: 13

CDR3 protein: ASSLNRGMNTEAF
V gene: TRBV6-6
clone size: .
CDR3 length: 13

CDR3 protein: ASSFRFGYQETQY
V gene: TRBV27
clone size: .
CDR3 length: 13

CDR3 protein: ASSLVQGGEKLF
V gene: TRBV5-6
clone size: .
CDR3 length: 12

CDR3 protein: ASSSQGASFQETQY
V gene: TRBV5-1
clone size: .
CDR3 length: 14

CDR3 protein: ASSLDSSSYEQY
V gene: TRBV2
clone size: .
CDR3 length: 12

CDR3 protein: ASSDDPFGGAF
V gene: TRBV5-6
clone size: .
CDR3 length: 11

CDR3 protein: ASSLPPGQGYNYEQY
V gene: TRBV5-4
clone size: .
CDR3 length: 15

CDR3 protein: ASSSITGRMPF
V gene: TRBV5-4
clone size: .
CDR3 length: 11

CDR3 protein: ASSGIGRNEQF
V gene: TRBV19
clone size: .
CDR3 length: 11

CDR3 protein: ASDRGLSGYT
V gene: TRBV6-1
clone size: .
CDR3 length: 10